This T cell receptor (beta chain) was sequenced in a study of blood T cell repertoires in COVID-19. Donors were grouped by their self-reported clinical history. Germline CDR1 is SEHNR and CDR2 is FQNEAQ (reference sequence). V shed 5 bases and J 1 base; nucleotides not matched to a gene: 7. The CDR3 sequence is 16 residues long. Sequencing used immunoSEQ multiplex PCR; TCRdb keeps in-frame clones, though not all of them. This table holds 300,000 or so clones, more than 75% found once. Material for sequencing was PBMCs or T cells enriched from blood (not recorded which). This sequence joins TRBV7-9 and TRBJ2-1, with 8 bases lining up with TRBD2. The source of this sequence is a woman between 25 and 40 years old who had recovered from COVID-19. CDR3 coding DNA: TGTGCCAGCAGCCCAGAAGTAGCGGGGTCCTACAATGAGCAGTTCTTC. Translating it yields CASSPEVAGSYNEQFF.